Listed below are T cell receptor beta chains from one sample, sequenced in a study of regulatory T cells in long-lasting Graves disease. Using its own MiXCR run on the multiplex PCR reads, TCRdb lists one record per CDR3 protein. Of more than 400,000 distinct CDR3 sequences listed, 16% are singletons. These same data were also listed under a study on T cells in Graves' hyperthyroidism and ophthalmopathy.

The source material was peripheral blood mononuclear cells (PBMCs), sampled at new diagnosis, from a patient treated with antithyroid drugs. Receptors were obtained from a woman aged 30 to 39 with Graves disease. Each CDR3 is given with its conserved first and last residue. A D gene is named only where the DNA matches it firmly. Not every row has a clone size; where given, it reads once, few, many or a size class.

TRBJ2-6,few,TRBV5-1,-,TGCGCCAGCAGCTTGAGTGACTCTGGGGCCAACGTCCTGACTTTC,CASSLSDSGANVLTF
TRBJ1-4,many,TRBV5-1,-,TGCGCCAGCAGCTTGGAGGCAGGACGTTATGAAAAACTGTTTTTT,CASSLEAGRYEKLFF
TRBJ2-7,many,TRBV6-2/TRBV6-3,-,TGTGCCAGCAGTTACTCGCAATGGAAATCTCACTACGAGCAGTACTTC,CASSYSQWKSHYEQYF
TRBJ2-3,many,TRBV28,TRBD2,TGTGCCAGCAGTAATCCGGGACTAGGAGTAGATACGCAGTATTTT,CASSNPGLGVDTQYF
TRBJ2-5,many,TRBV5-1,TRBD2,TGCGCCAGCAGCTTGGCTCTAGCGGAACAAGAGACCCAGTACTTC,CASSLALAEQETQYF
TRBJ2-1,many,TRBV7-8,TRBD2,TGTGCCAGCAGCTTAGAGGAGCGGGAATACAATGAGCAGTTCTTC,CASSLEEREYNEQFF
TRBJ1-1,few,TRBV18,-,TGTGCCAGCTCACTCTCCCGGGGGCGGATGAACACTGAAGCTTTCTTT,CASSLSRGRMNTEAFF
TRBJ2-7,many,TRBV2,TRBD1,TGTGCCAGCAGGGATGACAGGGGCATCTACGAGCAGTACTTC,CASRDDRGIYEQYF
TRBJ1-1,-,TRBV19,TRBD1,TGTGCCAGTACCCCGGGACAGGCGAACACTGAAGCTTTCTTT,CASTPGQANTEAFF
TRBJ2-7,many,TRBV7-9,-,TGTGCCAGCAGCATGGGAGTCCTGGACGAGCAGTACTTC,CASSMGVLDEQYF
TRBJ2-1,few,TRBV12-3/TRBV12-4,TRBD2,TGTGCCAGCAGGGGGGGGACTAGCGGGAGCTCCTACAATGAGCAGTTCTTC,CASRGGTSGSSYNEQFF
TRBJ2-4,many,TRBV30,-,TGTGCCTGGAGCCCGGACTCGTTAGCCAAAAACATTCAGTACTTC,CAWSPDSLAKNIQYF
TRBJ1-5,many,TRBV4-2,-,TGTGCCAGCAGCCAAGGAGGGTTTAGCAATCAGCCCCAGCATTTT,CASSQGGFSNQPQHF
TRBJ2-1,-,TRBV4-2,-,TGTGCCAGCAGCCAAGATCGGGGCGGGAATGAGCAGTTCTTC,CASSQDRGGNEQFF
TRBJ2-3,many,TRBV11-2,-,TGTGCCAGCAGCTTAGTCCAGACCACGTTAGAGCATACGCAGTATTTT,CASSLVQTTLEHTQYF
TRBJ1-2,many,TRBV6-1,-,TGTGCCAGCAGCCCCGGACCGGTCTATGGCTACACCTTC,CASSPGPVYGYTF
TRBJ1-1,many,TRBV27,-,TGTGCCAGCAGTTGGGACGCAATGAACACTGAAGCTTTCTTT,CASSWDAMNTEAFF
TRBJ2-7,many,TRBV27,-,TGTGCCAGCAGTCCGGGACGGCACTCCTACGAGCAGTACTTC,CASSPGRHSYEQYF
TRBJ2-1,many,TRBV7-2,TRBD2,TGTGCCAGCAGCTTAGAAGCGGGAGTGGTTTACAATGAGCAGTTCTTC,CASSLEAGVVYNEQFF
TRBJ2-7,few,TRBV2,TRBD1,TGTGCCAGCGGGGACAGGTACATCTACGAGCAGTACTTC,CASGDRYIYEQYF
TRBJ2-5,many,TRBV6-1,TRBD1,TGTGCCAGCAGGTCCAGACAGGGTCAAGGGACCCAGTACTTC,CASRSRQGQGTQYF
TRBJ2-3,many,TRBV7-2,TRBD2,TGTGCCAGCAGCCTTATACTAGCGGGAGAAGATACGCAGTATTTT,CASSLILAGEDTQYF
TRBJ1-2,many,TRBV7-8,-,TGTGCCAGCAGTTCAACGAGTAACTATGGCTACACCTTC,CASSSTSNYGYTF
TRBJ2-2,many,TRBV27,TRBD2,TGTGCCAGCAGTTTACACGATAGCGGGAGAGGTGCCGGGGAGCTGTTTTTT,CASSLHDSGRGAGELFF
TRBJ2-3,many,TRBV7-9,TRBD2,TGTGCCAGCAGCCCAGCCTGGACTAGCGGGAATACCGGGGTGGATACGCAGTATTTT,CASSPAWTSGNTGVDTQYF
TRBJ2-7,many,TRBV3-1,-,TGTGCCAGCAGCCAAGAGGTCGGAGCTTACGAGCAGTACTTC,CASSQEVGAYEQYF
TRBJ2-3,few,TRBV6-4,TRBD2,TGTGCCAGCAGCTACCAGACCACTAGCGCAGATACGCAGTATTTT,CASSYQTTSADTQYF
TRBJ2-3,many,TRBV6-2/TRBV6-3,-,TGTGCCAGCAGTTACTCGAGAGGGGATACGCAGTATTTT,CASSYSRGDTQYF
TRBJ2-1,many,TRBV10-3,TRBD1,TGTGCCACACAACGGGACAGGGACAATGAGCAGTTCTTC,CATQRDRDNEQFF
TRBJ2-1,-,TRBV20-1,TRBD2,TGCAGTGCTTCGGGACTAGCGGGATACTACAATGAGCAGTTCTTC,CSASGLAGYYNEQFF
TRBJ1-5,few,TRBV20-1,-,TGCAGTGCAACCGGGACGGGGGCGTTGCAGCCCCAGCATTTT,CSATGTGALQPQHF
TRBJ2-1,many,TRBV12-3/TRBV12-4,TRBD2,TGTGCCAGCAATCCTCAGAGCGGGAGTTCCTACAATGAGCAGTTCTTC,CASNPQSGSSYNEQFF
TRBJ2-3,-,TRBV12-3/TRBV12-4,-,TGTGCCAGCAGTTTATGGGGCGAGTCTAGCACAGATACGCAGTATTTT,CASSLWGESSTDTQYF
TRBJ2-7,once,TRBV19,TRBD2,TGTGCCAGTAGTATGACCGATAGCGGGAGGCACGAGCAGTACTTC,CASSMTDSGRHEQYF
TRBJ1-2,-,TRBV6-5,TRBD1,TGTGCCAGCAGTTACACAACAGGGGATCATGGCTACACCTTC,CASSYTTGDHGYTF
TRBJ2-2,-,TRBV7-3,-,TGTGCCAGCAGCTCACCTCAGGGAGGTAGCACCGGGGAGCTGTTTTTT,CASSSPQGGSTGELFF
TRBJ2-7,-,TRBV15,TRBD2,TGTGCCACCGGGATCCTTTACAGCGGGGGAACCTACGAGCAGTACTTC,CATGILYSGGTYEQYF
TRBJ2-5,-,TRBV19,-,TGTGCCAGTACTCCCGGGACTGCGGAGATTTCCCAGTACTTC,CASTPGTAEISQYF
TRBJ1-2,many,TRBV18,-,TGTGCCAGCTCACCAGGCGCAACTAACTATGGCTACACCTTC,CASSPGATNYGYTF
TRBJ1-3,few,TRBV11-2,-,TGTGCCAGCAGCCGGGGGGGGTCTGGAAACACCATATATTTT,CASSRGGSGNTIYF
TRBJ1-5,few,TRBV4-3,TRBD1,TGCGCCAGCAGCCAAGACGGGACAGCATTCAATCAGCCCCAGCATTTT,CASSQDGTAFNQPQHF
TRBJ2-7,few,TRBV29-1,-,TGCAGCGTTCGTTCTGTGTACTACGAGCAGTACTTC,CSVRSVYYEQYF
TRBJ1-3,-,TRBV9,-,TGTGCCAGCAGCGACCGCAATTCAGAGCAGACCATATATTTT,CASSDRNSEQTIYF
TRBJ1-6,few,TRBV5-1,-,TGCGCCAGCAGCTTGGATACCGGCAGCAGGGGATTTAATTCGCCCCTCCACTTT,CASSLDTGSRGFNSPLHF
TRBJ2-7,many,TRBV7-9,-,TGTGCCAGCAGCTTAGGAGGTGTGGGTGGCTCCTACGAGCAGTACTTC,CASSLGGVGGSYEQYF
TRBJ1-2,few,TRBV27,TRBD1,TGTGCCAGCTACAGGGGAAACTATGGCTACACCTTC,CASYRGNYGYTF
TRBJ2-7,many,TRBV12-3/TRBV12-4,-,TGTGCCAGCACCCCGGGGATGAGAACCTACGAGCAGTACTTC,CASTPGMRTYEQYF
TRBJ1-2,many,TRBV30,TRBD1,TGTGCCTGGAGCCGGGACAGGACCGTTGGCTACACCTTC,CAWSRDRTVGYTF
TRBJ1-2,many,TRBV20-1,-,TGCAGTGCTAGCGAAGTGGCGGGCTATGGCTACACCTTC,CSASEVAGYGYTF
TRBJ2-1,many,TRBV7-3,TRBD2,TGTGCCAGCAGCTTAACGGGCGGGAGGGTCTATGAGCAGTTCTTC,CASSLTGGRVYEQFF
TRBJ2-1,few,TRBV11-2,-,TGTGCCAGCAGCTCTCTTATCGGCCGGATTCGGTTCTTC,CASSSLIGRIRFF
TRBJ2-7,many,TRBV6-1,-,TGTGCCAGCAGTAAATTAAAATCCTCCTACGAGCAGTACTTC,CASSKLKSSYEQYF
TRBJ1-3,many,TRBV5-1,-,TGCGCCAGCAGCTTTTCTGGAGCTGGAAACACCATATATTTT,CASSFSGAGNTIYF
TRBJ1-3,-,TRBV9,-,TGTGCCAGCAGCGTTTCAGTCACCCGCGGGGAATCTGGAAACACCATATATTTT,CASSVSVTRGESGNTIYF
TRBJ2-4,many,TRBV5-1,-,TGCGCCAGCAGCTTGGCCGCCGGACTAGCCAAAAACATTCAGTACTTC,CASSLAAGLAKNIQYF
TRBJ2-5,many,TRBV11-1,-,TGTGCCAGCAGCTTATTCGCAGGGGAGACCCAGTACTTC,CASSLFAGETQYF